These 23 T cell receptor beta chains were sequenced from one sample in a study of blood T cell repertoires in COVID-19. The assay was immunoSEQ multiplex PCR, and TCRdb's table has in-frame clones only and misses some. The sample lists approximately 130,000 clones, approximately 80% occurring once. Sequencing was done on a sample of peripheral blood. The receptors here all came from a man older than 75 with acute or convalescent COVID-19.

The rearrangement joins TRBV18 to TRBJ2-3; no clear D gene. This CDR3 has 15 residues. The ends were cut back, 3 bases at V and 4 bases at J, with 14 bases in the middle. Germline CDR1 reads KGHSH; CDR2 reads LQKENI. CDR3 DNA sequence: TGTGCCAGCTCACCCACTTGGCTAGACGCAGATACGCAGTATTTT. Translating it yields CASSPTWLDADTQYF.

In its sample, this clone was seen once. The rearrangement links TRBV9 to TRBJ2-2, with 9 bases aligning to TRBD2. CDR1 and CDR2 from the germline V gene are SGDLS and YYNGEE. V lost 0 bases, J lost 6 bases, and 6 bases stayed unmatched. CDR3 size: 16 residues. Written as DNA, the CDR3 is TGTGCCAGCAGCGTAGTCGGCGGGGGGGCGGCCGGGGAGCTGTTTTTT. Amino acid sequence: CASSVVGGGAAGELFF.

By proportion, this clone is medium-sized. The rearrangement joins TRBV15 to TRBJ2-7, with D possibly TRBD2 on 6 matching bases. With 5 bases removed from V and 1 base from J, the gap between germline ends came to 9 bases. The CDR3 loop spans 13 amino acids. Germline lookup yields CDR1 LNHNV and CDR2 YYDKDF (reference sequence). CDR3 in amino acids: CATSGGDSYEQYF. CDR3 in DNA: TGTGCCACCAGCGGCGGGGATTCCTACGAGCAGTACTTC.

The chain recombines TRBV27 with TRBJ1-1; TRBD1 is a possible D gene (6 bases). This CDR3 has 13 amino acids. Per germline, CDR1 MNHEY and CDR2 SMNVEV (reference sequence). V lost 2 bases to trimming and J lost 11 bases, with 15 bases between them. CDR3 coding DNA: TGTGCCAGCAGTTTAAGGGGGGGTAGTCTCGCTTTCTTT. Its protein is CASSLRGGSLAFF.

The chain joins TRBV19 to TRBJ1-5; TRBD1 matches at 7 bases. Germline trimming cut 4 bases from V and 5 bases from J; bases unmatched to any gene: 8. The CDR3 consists of 15 residues. Germline V gene lookup returns CDR1 LNHDA and CDR2 SQIVND (reference sequence). CDR3 sequence reads: CASSTPDRVDQPQHF. The DNA of the CDR3 is TGTGCCAGTAGTACCCCCGACAGGGTGGATCAGCCCCAGCATTTT.

The chain links TRBV7-7 to TRBJ2-2; D is possibly TRBD1 (5 bases). CDR3 length: 15 residues. V lost 5 bases and J 0 bases, leaving 10 bases between the germline ends. CDR1 SSHAT and CDR2 FNYEAQ come from the germline V gene (reference sequence). CDR3 protein: CASSRGRANTGELFF. The DNA of the CDR3 is TGTGCCAGCAGCCGAGGCAGGGCGAACACCGGGGAGCTGTTTTTT.

The chain combines TRBV29-1 with TRBJ1-1; 10 bases fit TRBD1. The length of the CDR3 is 13 residues. The J segment lost 4 bases and the V segment lost 8 bases, leaving 7 bases of the junction unmatched. Germline V lookup: CDR1 SQVTM, CDR2 ANQGSEA. The CDR3 reads CSLRTGGRTEAFF. The CDR3 region has the DNA TGCAGCCTCAGGACAGGGGGACGCACTGAAGCTTTCTTT.

The chain combines TRBV10-3 with TRBJ2-6; 11 nucleotides agree with TRBD2. With V trimmed by 4 bases and J by 4 bases, 6 bases remained unmatched. The CDR3 consists of 17 residues. Germline V gene lookup returns CDR1 ENHRY and CDR2 SYGVKD. CDR3 nucleotide sequence: TGTGCCATCAGTGTTAGCGGGGGGGCCGGCGGGGCCAACGTCCTGACTTTC. Its translation: CAISVSGGAGGANVLTF.

The chain uses TRBV4-3 and TRBJ2-6; D gene ambiguous. CDR1 and CDR2 from the germline V gene are LGHNA and YSLEER. V was pared by 0 bases and J by 0 bases, with 3 bases between. The CDR3 contains 15 residues. The CDR3 coding sequence is TGCGCCAGCAGCCAAGACAGCTCTGGGGCCAACGTCCTGACTTTC. This encodes CASSQDSSGANVLTF.

This chain links TRBV14 with TRBJ2-2; 7 bases align to TRBD1. V gave up 4 bases and J gave up 1 base; unmatched junction bases: 30. The CDR3 length is 24 residues. Germline lookup yields CDR1 SGHDN and CDR2 FVKESK. The CDR3, as DNA: TGTGCCAGCAGCCCTAGATATAAACCCCTGGACAGGTTGACCAACCCAAAGAACACCGGGGAGCTGTTTTTT. Amino acids: CASSPRYKPLDRLTNPKNTGELFF. Together with reference TRBV14 and TRBJ2-2, the CDR3 gives the full variable domain: EAGVTQFPSHSVIEKGQTVTLRCDPISGHDNLYWYRRVMGKEIKFLLHFVKESKQDESGMPNNRFLAERTGGTYSTLKVQPAELEDSGVYFCASSPRYKPLDRLTNPKNTGELFFGEGSRLTVL.

The chain is built from TRBV14 and TRBJ2-5, with TRBD1 matching 10 bases. From germline, CDR1 is SGHDN and CDR2 FVKESK. This CDR3 region has 14 residues. Trimming removed 5 bases from V and 7 bases from J; junction bases left unmatched: 7. The CDR3 sequence: CASSSRQGALTQYF. CDR3 DNA: TGTGCCAGCAGCAGCCGACAGGGGGCACTGACCCAGTACTTC.

This clone was picked up many times. V gene TRBV15 combines with J gene TRBJ1-2; TRBD1 might be the D (5 bases). Trimming pared 5 bases from V and 7 bases from J, leaving 20 bases between. This CDR3 is 15 amino acids long. Germline V gene data show CDR1 as LNHNV and CDR2 as YYDKDF (reference sequence). The CDR3 reads CATSLGGEGGRGYTF. In DNA form, the CDR3 reads TGTGCCACCAGCCTGGGAGGGGAAGGCGGACGTGGCTACACCTTC.

This sequence joins TRBV10-3 and TRBJ2-1; TRBD2 matches 10 bases. The length of the CDR3 is 18 residues. The J segment lost 0 bases and the V segment lost 10 bases, leaving 15 bases of the junction unmatched. In germline, CDR1 is ENHRY, CDR2 SYGVKD. The CDR3 loop is CATGATSGVKSSYNEQFF. The CDR3 region has the DNA TGTGCCACGGGGGCTACTAGCGGGGTAAAAAGCTCCTACAATGAGCAGTTCTTC.

This chain uses TRBV29-1 with TRBJ1-1, with TRBD1 matching over 8 bases. V gave up 7 bases and J gave up 4 bases; unmatched junction bases: 11. This CDR3 region has 14 residues. In germline, CDR1 is SQVTM, CDR2 ANQGSEA. The CDR3, as DNA: TGCAGCGGCCACGGACAGGGCGGAGGCACTGAAGCTTTCTTT. Encoded protein: CSGHGQGGGTEAFF.

The chain has TRBV6-5 and TRBJ1-1; perhaps TRBD1 as D (5 bases). V shed 11 bases and J shed 0 bases, with 19 bases lying between them. CDR1 and CDR2 (germline): MNHEY, SVGAGI. The CDR3 has 15 amino acids. This chain's CDR3 is CAGHTRRRMNTEAFF. The CDR3 nucleotides read TGTGCCGGACACACACGACGGCGGATGAACACTGAAGCTTTCTTT.

V gene TRBV19 combines with J gene TRBJ1-6; 7 nucleotides agree with TRBD1. With V trimmed by 8 bases and J by 6 bases, 13 bases remained unmatched. CDR1 and CDR2 from the germline V gene are LNHDA and SQIVND (reference sequence). The CDR3 runs 16 residues. This CDR3 reads CASQRVRDSGNSPLHF. The CDR3 DNA reads as TGTGCCAGTCAGAGGGTCCGGGACAGTGGTAATTCACCCCTCCACTTT.

The chain couples TRBV4-3 to TRBJ2-3, with D perhaps matching TRBD2 (6 bases). The CDR3 runs 17 residues. Germline loops: CDR1 LGHNA, CDR2 YSLEER. V shed 1 base and J shed 2 bases, with 16 bases lying between them. The CDR3 DNA is TGCGCCAGCAGCCAAGGGGACTGGACGGGGCTCACAGATACGCAGTATTTT. Protein sequence: CASSQGDWTGLTDTQYF.

This chain joins TRBV6-2 or TRBV6-3 and TRBJ2-1, with TRBD2 as a possible D gene (5 bases). Germline V gives CDR1 MNHEY, CDR2 SVGEGT. The CDR3 runs to 17 residues. V was pared by 2 bases and J by 0 bases, with 14 bases between. As DNA, the CDR3 is TGTGCCAGCAGTTACAATGAGCGGCGGAGCTCCTACAATGAGCAGTTCTTC. It specifies CASSYNERRSSYNEQFF.

The V and J genes are TRBV18 and TRBJ2-4; maybe TRBD1 (6 bases). CDR3 length equals 14 residues. Trimming removed 5 bases from V and 2 bases from J, with 10 bases in between. Germline CDR1 KGHSH, CDR2 LQKENI. CDR3: CASSGQNTKNIQYF. In DNA, the CDR3 is TGTGCCAGCTCAGGACAGAACACCAAAAACATTCAGTACTTC. Combining the CDR3 with reference TRBV18 and TRBJ2-4 gives the whole variable domain NAGVMQNPRHLVRRRGQEARLRCSPMKGHSHVYWYRQLPEEGLKFMVYLQKENIIDESGMPKERFSAEFPKEGPSILRIQQVVRGDSAAYFCASSGQNTKNIQYFGAGTRLSVL.

The V and J genes are TRBV12-5 and TRBJ2-5; tentative D call: TRBD1 (8 bases). The V and J ends lost 6 bases and 4 bases respectively, with 15 bases between them. This CDR3 has 14 residues. Germline-derived CDR1 and CDR2 are LGHNT and FRNRAP. The CDR3: CASGIQGGGETQYF. CDR3 DNA sequence: TGTGCTAGTGGAATACAGGGGGGGGGAGAGACCCAGTACTTC.

The chain carries TRBV1 and TRBJ1-3; whether TRBD1, the table's D call, matches the DNA was not checked. TRBV1 is labeled a pseudogene. The CDR3 has 17 amino acids. The CDR3 bases are TGCACCAGCAGCCAAGATTTAGCAGGGGCCGGCGGAAACACCATATATTTT. It yields the protein CTSSQDLAGAGGNTIYF.

The chain carries TRBV14 and TRBJ2-7; 8 bases map to TRBD1. Germline trimming cut 3 bases from V and 7 bases from J; bases unmatched to any gene: 2. The CDR3 has 12 residues. Germline V gene sequence: CDR1 SGHDN, CDR2 FVKESK. The CDR3 sequence is CASSHTGGEQYF. The CDR3 DNA is TGTGCCAGCAGCCATACAGGGGGAGAGCAGTACTTC.

The chain has TRBV4-2 and TRBJ2-1; no clear D gene. The CDR3 runs to 13 residues. Germline V CDR1 and CDR2: LGHNA, YNFKEQ. V dropped 4 bases and J dropped 6 bases, with 10 bases sitting between them. The CDR3 sequence is CASSPGESNEQFF. In nucleotides, the CDR3 is TGTGCCAGCAGCCCCGGTGAATCCAATGAGCAGTTCTTC.